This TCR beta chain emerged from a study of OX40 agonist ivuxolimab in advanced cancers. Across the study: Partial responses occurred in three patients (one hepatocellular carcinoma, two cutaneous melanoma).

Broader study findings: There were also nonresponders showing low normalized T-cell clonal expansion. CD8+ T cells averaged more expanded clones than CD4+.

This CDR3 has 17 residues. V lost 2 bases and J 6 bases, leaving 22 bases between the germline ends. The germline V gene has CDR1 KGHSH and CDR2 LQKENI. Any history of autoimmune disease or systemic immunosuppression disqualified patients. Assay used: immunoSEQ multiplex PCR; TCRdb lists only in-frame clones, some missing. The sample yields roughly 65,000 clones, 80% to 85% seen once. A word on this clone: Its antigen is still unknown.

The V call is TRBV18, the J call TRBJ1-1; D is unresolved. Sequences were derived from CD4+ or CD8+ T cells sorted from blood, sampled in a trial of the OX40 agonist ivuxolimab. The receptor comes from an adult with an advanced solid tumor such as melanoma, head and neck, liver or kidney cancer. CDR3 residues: CASSPSREGMKTAEAFF. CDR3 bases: TGTGCCAGCTCACCATCCCGGGAGGGAATGAAGACCGCTGAAGCTTTCTTT.